This T cell receptor (beta chain) comes out of a study of CD8 T cells in Susac syndrome. Roughly 0.45 to 1 ug RNA was reverse transcribed with random hexamers. From the immunoSEQ multiplex PCR reads, TCRdb called clonotypes with MiXCR, one entry per CDR3 protein. Of 45,000 to 55,000 distinct CDR3 sequences in the sample, 93% were seen once. The authors negatively isolated CD8+ and CD4+ T cells and FACS-enriched TEMRA cells. CDR1 is MGHRA and CDR2 is YSYEKL in the germline V gene. This CDR3 region has 15 residues. V shed 4 bases and J 1 base; nucleotides not matched to a gene: 6. V is TRBV4-1 and J is TRBJ1-1; TRBD1 matches at 7 bases. The TCR comes from a human donor in good health. The specimen was CD8+ T cells from PBMCs. CDR3 coding DNA: TGCGCCAGCAGCCCCTGGACAGGACCGAACACTGAAGCTTTCTTT. It codes for CASSPWTGPNTEAFF.